Reported below is one TCR beta chain. Its antigen is unknown. The entry originates in a study of cytomegalovirus exposure and HLA in healthy donors. The study's findings and limits: Sequencing artifact likely explains a cluster of highly shared sequence variants.

Germline trimming cut 6 bases from V and 7 bases from J; bases unmatched to any gene: 0. Germline assignment: CDR1 SGHTA and CDR2 FQGNSA. This CDR3 is built from 13 residues. With 60 Vbeta and 13 Jbeta primers, the PCR was carried out. Data came from immunoSEQ multiplex PCR; TCRdb stores just in-frame clones and leaves some out. The sample includes under 200,000 clones, about 80% of them seen just once. The TCR was taken from a woman between 45 and 60 years old in good health and CMV-seropositive. The chain links TRBV7-2 to TRBJ1-6; 10 bases are shared with TRBD1. Sequencing used PBMCs. CDR3 bases: TGTGCCAGCAGGGGACAGGGGAATTCACCCCTCCACTTT. Amino acid sequence: CASRGQGNSPLHF.